This T cell receptor beta chain was identified during a study of blood T cell repertoires in COVID-19. The V gene's germline CDR1 is SQVTM and CDR2 ANQGSEA. V lost 3 bases and J lost 8; bases outside the gene matches: 15. The CDR3 has 16 residues. Using immunoSEQ multiplex PCR, the repertoire was profiled, and TCRdb retains in-frame clones only, with some absent. In the table there are about 210,000 clones, 80% to 90% of which are singletons. The chain recombines TRBV29-1 with TRBJ2-2; 7 bases fit TRBD2. The clonotype originates from a man aged 35-49 years with acute or convalescent COVID-19. Sequenced: peripheral blood. CDR3 sequence: CSVDRGGGALMGELFF. The CDR3 DNA is TGCAGCGTTGATAGGGGCGGGGGAGCCCTAATGGGGGAGCTGTTTTTT.